This TCR beta chain was recorded in a study of T cell responses to AZD1222 COVID-19 vaccine (dated by TCRdb to the early 2020s). The study in broad terms: A total of 230 to 250 trial participants underwent TCR sequencing, of whom about 200 received two doses of AZD1222 and some 25 received two doses of the MenACWY control vaccine. Trial participants were enrolled by age into 18-55, 56-69 and 70-plus year subgroups, with around 150, 28 and 57 TCR-sequenced participants respectively.

Reading from cysteine to phenylalanine, the CDR3 counts 13 amino acids. The entry retains the CDR3 DNA only, 39 bases that are in frame from base 1. For CDR1 and CDR2, the germline V gene (reference sequence) lists MNHEY and SMNVEV. V has 6 bases trimmed and J has 11 bases trimmed; junction bases matching no gene number 10. The sample's time point label is to be understood as: baseline before first vaccination. The treatment or condition label, read with the paper, signifies: meningococcal conjugate vaccine given as trial control. The vaccinee samples were drawn from two UK trials, COV001 and COV002, one of which was a single-blind randomized controlled phase 2/3 trial testing AZD1222 (ChAdOx1 nCoV-19) in healthy adults. Trial participant PBMC samples were collected at day 0 and day 28 after the second dose for TCRbeta chain sequencing. The CDR3 regions of human TCRbeta chains were analyzed by immunosequencing. On the authors' methods: TCRs in the repertoires were matched against a reference library of SARS-CoV-2-specific TCRs that had been generated with the MIRA antigen-specificity platform. Breadth was defined as the fraction of unique TCRs that were SARS-CoV-2-associated, and depth was defined as the fraction of total T cells that were SARS-CoV-2-associated. Using the MIRA data, each spike-specific TCR was mapped to the spike region that the TCR reacts to and placed in a CD4 or CD8 class. Log10-transformed breadth and depth values were compared by one-way ANOVA with Sidak's multiple comparisons tests. The immuneACCESS repertoire file appears here via TCRdb, limited to in-frame rearrangements. These files lack a portion of the clones; in checked studies, under half of the deficit traces to unresolved V genes, and the cause of the others is not known. V, J and clone size were drawn from that table, and D and trimming were deduced from the DNA. This sample holds 100,000 to 130,000 clones; roughly 90% were observed only once. 3.1% of the sample is held by the ten biggest clonotypes.

Here is what the overall study found, with its caveats: The vaccine-associated CD4 TCRs covered the entire spike protein, and the dominant responses fell in regions 160-218 and 743-854. The 56-69-year group was small, and its depth increase did not reach significance, likely because of low power. After two AZD1222 doses, both the breadth and the depth of spike-specific TCRs were significantly higher than at day 0 and than in MenACWY recipients. Conclusions about previously exposed vaccinees were limited because only a handful of AZD1222 recipients were SARS-CoV-2 seropositive at baseline. Epitopes outside the regions mutated in the B.1.351 and B.1.1.7 variants were reportedly recognized by nearly half of the unique spike-specific TCRs. Most participants were white British and females outnumbered males, and the authors suggested that clonal diversity may have been underestimated. No day 14 peak-response samples were available, so repertoires were characterized only after the peak T cell response.

Comments on this clone: Its antigen has not been determined. No base quality information exists; no much larger clone differs at one position.

The sequencing here drew on peripheral blood, taken on day 0 of MenACWY control vaccination. Here the chain combines TRBV27 and TRBJ1-1; 9 central nucleotides agree with TRBD1. This TCR was recovered from an adult in good health. The CDR3 protein sequence reads: CASRTGGLTSAFF. DNA sequence: TGTGCCAGCAGGACAGGGGGTCTCACATCCGCTTTCTTT.